The 19 T cell receptor beta chains given below trace back to one sample, sequenced in a study of response to subunit inactivated influenza vaccine. TCRdb recomputed calls from the RT-PCR reads with MiXCR, one row per CDR3 protein. The top ten clones hold approximately 10% of a sample with about 570,000 distinct CDR3 sequences, over 9% of them seen once. The same sample was also studied in work on T cells expressing NK-cell markers. That investigation notes: Production of TCR beta cDNA relied on 5'RACE template switching with UMIs.

The specimen was PBMCs from blood, collected on the day of vaccination. The receptors were sampled from a man over 45 who received an inactivated influenza vaccine.

This clonotype has a count of ten or more. V and J are TRBV10-3 and TRBJ2-2; D tentatively fits TRBD1 or TRBD2 (5 bases each). The CDR3 length is 13 residues. Deletions cut 4 bases from V and 6 bases from J, with 9 bases between. In germline, CDR1 is ENHRY, CDR2 SYGVKD. CDR3 in DNA: TGTGCCATCAGTGCGACGGGACCCGGGGAGCTGTTTTTT. It is translated as CAISATGPGELFF.

This clonotype has a count of ten or more. The chain combines TRBV12-3 or TRBV12-4 with TRBJ2-5; D is tentatively TRBD1 or TRBD2 (5 bases each). V dropped 5 bases and J dropped 5 bases, with 9 bases sitting between them. CDR3 length: 12 amino acids. CDR3 amino acids: CASSGTFETQYF. For the CDR3, the DNA is TGTGCCAGCAGTGGGACGTTCGAGACCCAGTACTTC.

For the CDR3, the DNA is TGTGCCAGCAGCTTAGTTAGGACAGCACCGAACACCGGGGAGCTGTTTTTT. Encoded protein: CASSLVRTAPNTGELFF. This sequence joins TRBV11-2 and TRBJ2-2, with a weak D call TRBD1 (6 bases). The V gene lost 1 base and the J gene lost 0 bases, with 12 bases spanning the gap. This CDR3 region has 17 residues. CDR1 and CDR2 (germline): SGHAT, FQNNGV.

The chain links TRBV29-1 to TRBJ2-7, with D uncertain. CDR1 SQVTM and CDR2 ANQGSEA come from the germline V gene. This CDR3 spans 13 amino acids. V gave up 4 bases and J gave up 3 bases, with 13 bases separating them. This CDR3 reads CSVGSQVDYEQYF. The CDR3 DNA reads TGCAGCGTTGGAAGTCAGGTGGACTACGAGCAGTACTTC.

The table lists this clonotype with many counts. V usage is TRBV5-1 and J usage is TRBJ2-7; 8 nucleotides line up with TRBD2. This CDR3 has 14 amino acids. The trim removed 0 bases at V and 4 bases at J, leaving 3 bases unmatched. Germline values: CDR1 SGHRS, CDR2 YFSETQ. The CDR3 DNA sequence: TGCGCCAGCAGCTTGGGTCAGCGGGGGTACGAGCAGTACTTC. Its protein is CASSLGQRGYEQYF.

About this clonotype: This may be a read error: a much more frequent sequence differs by one nucleotide. V gene TRBV10-1 combines with J gene TRBJ2-1; D could derive from TRBD1 or TRBD2 (5 bases each). Germline values: CDR1 WNHNN, CDR2 SYGVQD (reference sequence). The CDR3 sequence is 15 residues long. The CDR3 DNA is TGCGCCAGCAGTGAGGGGAAGGGGAGCGGCAATGAGAAGTTCTTC. It translates to CASSEGKGSGNEKFF.

This clonotype has a handful of counts. This chain joins TRBV4-1 and TRBJ2-7, with 11 bases aligning to TRBD1. The CDR3 length is 14 residues. V trimming: 5 bases; J trimming: 7 bases; junction bases outside the gene matches: 7. The germline CDR1 and CDR2 sequences are MGHRA and YSYEKL. In DNA form, the CDR3 reads TGCGCCAGCAGCTCCGGACAGGGGGCAGGTGAGCAGTACTTC. It yields the protein CASSSGQGAGEQYF.

The CDR3 is CASSQELAGGAGTQYF. The CDR3 region has the DNA TGCGCCAGCAGCCAAGAACTAGCGGGAGGGGCAGGTACGCAGTATTTT. The chain is built from TRBV4-3 and TRBJ2-3; 13 bases agree with TRBD2. The CDR3 has 16 amino acids. V lost 0 bases to trimming and J lost 8 bases; unmatched junction nucleotides: 5. Germline V lookup: CDR1 LGHNA, CDR2 YSLEER.

This clonotype came up a few times. The J gene is TRBJ2-1, the V gene TRBV9; 10 bases are shared with TRBD2. The CDR3 is made up of 14 amino acids. Germline lookup yields CDR1 SGDLS and CDR2 YYNGEE. V shed 3 bases, J shed 8 bases, and the junction held 5 bases outside the gene matches. The CDR3 protein is CASSASGGAYEQFF. The DNA of the CDR3 is TGTGCCAGCAGCGCAAGCGGGGGGGCTTATGAGCAGTTCTTC. Looking up the rest from reference TRBV9 and TRBJ2-1 gives the full variable domain: DSGVTQTPKHLITATGQRVTLRCSPRSGDLSVYWYQQSLDQGLQFLIQYYNGEERAKGNILERFSAQQFPDLHSELNLSSLELGDSALYFCASSASGGAYEQFFGPGTRLTVL.

This clonotype was recorded a few times. V usage is TRBV20-1 and J usage is TRBJ2-7; the match to TRBD2 covers 7 bases. V shed 7 bases and J 2 bases; nucleotides not matched to a gene: 5. Looked up from germline, CDR1 is DFQATT and CDR2 is SNEGSKA (reference sequence). The CDR3 is 12 residues long. The CDR3 region is CSEAGPTYEQYF. Here the CDR3 DNA reads TGCAGTGAAGCGGGGCCCACCTACGAGCAGTACTTC.

The chain employs TRBV7-2 and TRBJ2-5; 7 nucleotides line up with TRBD1. Unmatched junction bases numbered 5, after V lost 1 base and J lost 3 bases. Germline loops: CDR1 SGHTA, CDR2 FQGNSA. CDR3 length equals 15 residues. Here the CDR3 DNA reads TGTGCCAGCAGCTTAGAGGACAGGAGGAAAGAGACCCAGTACTTC. It codes for CASSLEDRRKETQYF.

This chain uses TRBV29-1 with TRBJ2-4, with 9 positions matching TRBD2. Per the germline V gene, CDR1 is SQVTM and CDR2 is ANQGSEA. J was trimmed by 0 bases and V by 5 bases; bases with no gene match: 5. The CDR3 contains 15 residues. The CDR3 bases are TGCAGCGTTCTGGTAGCGGGGGTAGCCAAAAACATTCAGTACTTC. Its protein product is CSVLVAGVAKNIQYF.

The rearrangement uses TRBV5-1 and TRBJ2-7; D may be TRBD1 (6 bases). Germline values: CDR1 SGHRS, CDR2 YFSETQ. The CDR3 loop spans 15 amino acids. The germline V and J ends were trimmed by 9 bases and 2 bases, with 21 bases remaining between them. CDR3 sequence: CATAIGTQLTYEQYF. The CDR3 nucleotides read TGCGCCACTGCAATCGGGACACAGCTGACCTACGAGCAGTACTTC. The variable domain in full, with the rest retrieved from reference TRBV5-1 and TRBJ2-7, is KAGVTQTPRYLIKTRGQQVTLSCSPISGHRSVSWYQQTPGQGLQFLFEYFSETQRNKGNFPGRFSGRQFSNSRSEMNVSTLELGDSALYLCATAIGTQLTYEQYFGPGTRLTVT.

Many counts were recorded for this clonotype. The chain links TRBV5-1 to TRBJ2-1, with D maybe TRBD1 (6 bases). The CDR3 runs to 12 residues. Trimming removed 0 bases from V and 15 bases from J, with 13 bases in between. In germline, CDR1 is SGHRS, CDR2 YFSETQ. The CDR3 DNA reads as TGCGCCAGCAGCTTGGCAGGGGCTATGGGGTTCTTC. Translating it yields CASSLAGAMGFF.

This clonotype was recorded a few times. The genes are TRBV7-2 and TRBJ2-7; TRBD1 agrees at 7 bases. Trimming at V came to 1 base and at J to 3 bases, leaving 6 bases not matched to a gene. Germline V gene sequence: CDR1 SGHTA, CDR2 FQGNSA. The CDR3 has 15 residues. CDR3 nucleotide sequence: TGTGCCAGCAGCTTAGTGGGACAGAAAAACTACGAGCAGTACTTC. It is translated as CASSLVGQKNYEQYF. Drawing the rest from reference TRBV7-2 and TRBJ2-7, the complete variable domain is GAGVSQSPSNKVTEKGKDVELRCDPISGHTALYWYRQSLGQGLEFLIYFQGNSAPDKSGLPSDRFSAERTGGSVSTLTIQRTQQEDSAVYLCASSLVGQKNYEQYFGPGTRLTVT.

This clonotype was seen more than once but under ten times. The rearrangement uses TRBV5-5 and TRBJ1-2, with no clear D. Trimming took off 3 bases at V and 0 bases at J, with 15 bases between the two ends. Germline-derived CDR1 and CDR2 are SGHKS and YYEKEE (reference sequence). CDR3 length: 16 residues. CDR3 bases: TGTGCCAGCAGCTGGGCCATCGGAACTACTAACTATGGCTACACCTTC. This encodes CASSWAIGTTNYGYTF.

Only a few counts were recorded for this clonotype. V usage is TRBV9 and J usage is TRBJ2-1, with 13 bases matching TRBD2. Germline lookup yields CDR1 SGDLS and CDR2 YYNGEE. The junction had 6 bases not matched to a gene; V was cut back by 1 base and J by 5 bases. This CDR3 contains 17 residues. CDR3 loop: CASSVTRGLAGDNEQFF. CDR3 DNA sequence: TGTGCCAGCAGCGTAACAAGAGGACTAGCGGGGGACAATGAGCAGTTCTTC.

This chain links TRBV5-1 with TRBJ1-1; D remains unclear. CDR1 is SGHRS, CDR2 YFSETQ, per germline. V was pared by 2 bases and J by 7 bases, with 15 bases between. This CDR3 comprises 14 residues. The CDR3 is CASSFGRTGVEAFF. For the CDR3, the DNA is TGCGCCAGCAGCTTCGGACGGACGGGCGTTGAAGCTTTCTTT.

This clonotype occurred a few times. V usage is TRBV12-3 or TRBV12-4 and J usage is TRBJ2-7; D might be TRBD1 or TRBD2, each matching 5 bases. The CDR3 spans 13 residues. The V end lost 4 bases, the J end lost 6 bases, and 13 bases lay between the germline ends. This CDR3 is CASSSGTPVEQYF. The CDR3 DNA reads as TGTGCCAGCAGTTCCGGGACCCCCGTCGAGCAGTACTTC.